Below are 30 T cell receptor beta chains sequenced from a single sample in a study of blood T cell repertoires in COVID-19. Only in-frame clones appear in the TCRdb table, and some are missing; sequencing was by immunoSEQ multiplex PCR. The data contain about 37,000 clones, about 87% of them singletons. The sample consisted of peripheral blood. The receptor source for this set is a human donor in a cohort sampled during active COVID-19.

The chain has TRBV12-5 and TRBJ2-5, with D maybe TRBD2 (5 bases). The ends were cut back, 6 bases at V and 4 bases at J, with 12 bases in the middle. Germline CDR1 reads LGHNT; CDR2 reads FRNRAP. The length of the CDR3 is 13 residues. Here the CDR3 DNA reads TGTGCTAGTGGGGTCGGAGGCTTAGAGACCCAGTACTTC. It yields the protein CASGVGGLETQYF.

This clone was seen a single time. The chain couples TRBV7-2 to TRBJ1-1; D uncertain. This CDR3 is built from 15 residues. V lost 1 base, J lost 0 bases, and 9 bases lay in between. Germline CDR1 reads SGHTA; CDR2 reads FQGNSA. CDR3 DNA sequence: TGTGCCAGCAGCTTAGTTCCGAACATGAACACTGAAGCTTTCTTT. Its translation is CASSLVPNMNTEAFF. Based on the CDR3 plus reference TRBV7-2 and TRBJ1-1, the full variable domain is GAGVSQSPSNKVTEKGKDVELRCDPISGHTALYWYRQSLGQGLEFLIYFQGNSAPDKSGLPSDRFSAERTGGSVSTLTIQRTQQEDSAVYLCASSLVPNMNTEAFFGQGTRLTVV.

The chain uses TRBV9 and TRBJ2-5; D is undetermined. Germline V gene lookup returns CDR1 SGDLS and CDR2 YYNGEE. The CDR3 loop spans 14 amino acids. Trimming removed 0 bases from V and 5 bases from J, with 11 bases in between. CDR3 loop: CASSVGVAEETQYF. CDR3 sequence (DNA): TGTGCCAGCAGCGTAGGTGTAGCCGAGGAGACCCAGTACTTC.

This rearrangement joins TRBV7-2 to TRBJ1-5; D gene unclear. There are 14 residues in the CDR3. Trimming removed 5 bases at V and 4 bases at J, with 12 bases between. CDR1 is SGHTA, CDR2 FQGNSA, per germline. CDR3 nucleotide sequence: TGTGCCAGCAGCCCAGCGGCCCGAAATCAGCCCCAGCATTTT. Amino acids: CASSPAARNQPQHF.

This clone was found a few times. The V and J genes are TRBV4-2 and TRBJ1-5; TRBD1 matches 8 bases. Germline values: CDR1 LGHNA, CDR2 YNFKEQ. The length of the CDR3 is 16 residues. With V trimmed by 1 base and J by 2 bases, 4 bases remained unmatched. CDR3 nucleotide sequence: TGTGCCAGCAGCCAAGTGCAGGGGGCTGGCAATCAGCCCCAGCATTTT. Its translation is CASSQVQGAGNQPQHF.

The V and J genes are TRBV19 and TRBJ1-5; TRBD1 matches 10 bases. Germline CDR1 is LNHDA and CDR2 is SQIVND (reference sequence). The CDR3 runs 14 residues. Trimming removed 3 bases from V and 6 bases from J; junction bases left unmatched: 2. As DNA, the CDR3 is TGTGCCAGTAGTATTGGGGACAGGGGTCAGCCCCAGCATTTT. Translated: CASSIGDRGQPQHF.

V is TRBV28 and J is TRBJ2-3, with 11 bases lining up with TRBD2. CDR3 size: 14 residues. V shed 7 bases, J shed 5 bases, and the junction held 5 bases outside the gene matches. From germline, CDR1 is MDHEN and CDR2 SYDVKM. The chain's CDR3 is CASNLAGGGDTQYF. The CDR3 DNA follows: TGTGCCAGCAATCTAGCGGGAGGTGGAGATACGCAGTATTTT.

The genes are TRBV19 and TRBJ1-2; TRBD1 agrees at 8 bases. The CDR3 runs 14 residues. The V gene end was trimmed by 5 bases and the J gene end by 4 bases; junction bases not matched to a gene: 6. Germline lookup yields CDR1 LNHDA and CDR2 SQIVND (reference sequence). CDR3: CASSPAGQGYGYTF. The CDR3 nucleotides are TGTGCCAGTAGTCCCGCCGGACAGGGCTATGGCTACACCTTC.

This chain uses TRBV19 with TRBJ1-5, with 8 bases aligning to TRBD1. With 10 bases clipped from V and 2 bases from J, the junction kept 10 bases outside the gene matches. Germline lookup yields CDR1 LNHDA and CDR2 SQIVND (reference sequence). CDR3 length: 15 residues. In DNA, the CDR3 is TGTGCCACTAATCGACAGGGGAGGGGCAATCAGCCCCAGCATTTT. It codes for CATNRQGRGNQPQHF.

The DNA for the CDR3 is TGCAGCGTTGAAGGCGTCGGAGAGACCCAGTACTTC. This sequence encodes CSVEGVGETQYF. The chain is built from TRBV29-1 and TRBJ2-5; D unresolved. The CDR3 is made up of 12 amino acids. V was clipped by 1 base and J by 4 bases, with 7 bases between them. CDR1 SQVTM and CDR2 ANQGSEA come from the germline V gene. The full variable domain, its missing parts supplied by reference TRBV29-1 and TRBJ2-5, is SAVISQKPSRDICQRGTSLTIQCQVDSQVTMMFWYRQQPGQSLTLIATANQGSEATYESGFVIDKFPISRPNLTFSTLTVSNMSPEDSSIYLCSVEGVGETQYFGPGTRLLVL.

The V gene is TRBV5-1, the J gene TRBJ1-1; TRBD1 might be the D (6 bases). V shed 4 bases and J shed 0 bases, with 16 bases lying between them. Germline V gene sequence: CDR1 SGHRS, CDR2 YFSETQ. The CDR3 has 16 residues. DNA for the CDR3: TGCGCCAGCAGCCGCCCCACTACAGGGATGAACACTGAAGCTTTCTTT. Amino acid sequence: CASSRPTTGMNTEAFF.

The chain joins TRBV6-1 to TRBJ2-7; D may be TRBD2 (5 bases). Germline loops: CDR1 MNHNS, CDR2 SASEGT. There are 14 residues in the CDR3. V gave up 1 base and J gave up 9 bases, with 16 bases separating them. CDR3: CASSEGYVSGRQYF. Written as DNA, the CDR3 is TGTGCCAGCAGTGAAGGCTACGTTTCGGGAAGGCAGTACTTC.

This CDR3 is CASSARRDSYEQYF. CDR3 DNA sequence: TGTGCCAGCAGTGCTCGGAGGGACAGCTACGAGCAGTACTTC. The chain links TRBV6-6 to TRBJ2-7, with D possibly matching TRBD1 (7 bases). CDR3 size: 14 residues. V was cut by 5 bases and J by 3 bases, with 14 bases left in between. Germline V lookup: CDR1 MNHNY, CDR2 SVGAGI (reference sequence).

The V call is TRBV4-2, the J call TRBJ2-7; D is possibly TRBD2 (6 bases). V dropped 0 bases and J dropped 2 bases, with 14 bases sitting between them. Germline loops: CDR1 LGHNA, CDR2 YNFKEQ. CDR3 length equals 16 residues. The CDR3 DNA reads TGTGCCAGCAGCCAAGAGGGGGGACTTTGGGCCTACGAGCAGTACTTC. Its protein product is CASSQEGGLWAYEQYF.

This chain uses TRBV23-1 with TRBJ1-4, with 9 bases aligning to TRBD1. TRBV23-1 is designated an ORF whose function remains uncertain. J lost 6 bases, V lost 7 bases, and 6 bases had no gene match. The CDR3 is made up of 14 amino acids. The CDR3 is CASTDRGADEKLFF. CDR3 DNA: TGCGCCAGCACGGACAGGGGAGCTGATGAAAAACTGTTTTTT.

CDR3 nucleotide sequence: TGTGCCAGCAGCCCCGGGGAAGGGGAGCAGTTCTTC. This encodes CASSPGEGEQFF. The J gene is TRBJ2-1, the V gene TRBV7-8; D may be TRBD2 (5 bases). Trimming took 5 bases from V and 10 from J, leaving 12 bases between them. CDR1 is SGHVS and CDR2 is FQNEAQ in the germline V gene. The CDR3 totals 12 residues.

The chain recombines TRBV11-2 with TRBJ2-7; D is ambiguous. Per the germline V gene, CDR1 is SGHAT and CDR2 is FQNNGV. V was cut by 5 bases and J by 1 base, with 6 bases left in between. The CDR3 contains 12 residues. CDR3 nucleotides: TGTGCCAGCAGCCTTCGGTCCTACGAGCAGTACTTC. This encodes CASSLRSYEQYF.

The V gene is TRBV10-3, the J gene TRBJ2-7; tentative D call: TRBD1 (5 bases). The CDR3 has 14 amino acids. Looked up from germline, CDR1 is ENHRY and CDR2 is SYGVKD. The V end was cut by 3 bases, the J end by 3 bases, with 12 bases between. The CDR3 sequence is CAISDQGSNYEQYF. CDR3 coding DNA: TGTGCCATCAGTGACCAGGGCTCCAACTACGAGCAGTACTTC.

This chain uses TRBV18 with TRBJ1-1; 7 nucleotides agree with TRBD1. The CDR3 is 14 residues long. CDR1 is KGHSH and CDR2 is LQKENI in the germline V gene. Unmatched junction bases numbered 5, after V lost 3 bases and J lost 4 bases. CDR3 DNA sequence: TGTGCCAGCTCACCCAACAGGGGTGGCACTGAAGCTTTCTTT. Encoded protein: CASSPNRGGTEAFF.

The chain employs TRBV27 and TRBJ2-5; 9 nucleotides line up with TRBD2. In germline, CDR1 is MNHEY, CDR2 SMNVEV (reference sequence). The length of the CDR3 is 14 residues. Trimming removed 9 bases from V and 2 bases from J; junction bases left unmatched: 7. This CDR3 is CASEIAGAQETQYF. The CDR3 nucleotides read TGTGCCAGTGAGATAGCGGGGGCACAAGAGACCCAGTACTTC.

V usage is TRBV6-2 or TRBV6-3 and J usage is TRBJ1-2, with D uncertain. The CDR3 is made up of 13 amino acids. Per the germline V gene, CDR1 is MNHEY and CDR2 is SVGEGT. Trimming removed 4 bases at V and 8 bases at J, with 14 bases between. The DNA of the CDR3 is TGTGCCAGCAGTTTGGCCCGGAGTGGAGGCTACACCTTC. Translation gives CASSLARSGGYTF.

The chain couples TRBV6-2 or TRBV6-3 to TRBJ2-3; possibly TRBD2 for D (5 bases). Between the trimmed V and J ends, which lost 0 bases and 0 bases, there was a span of 13 bases. The germline CDR1 and CDR2 sequences are MNHEY and SVGEGT. CDR3 size: 17 residues. CDR3 in amino acids: CASSYSTFGSSTDTQYF. The DNA of the CDR3 is TGTGCCAGCAGTTACTCGACATTTGGGAGCAGCACAGATACGCAGTATTTT.

The rearrangement joins TRBV4-2 to TRBJ1-1; 7 positions agree with TRBD1. The CDR3 length is 18 residues. Looked up from germline, CDR1 is LGHNA and CDR2 is YNFKEQ. Unmatched junction bases numbered 15, after V lost 5 bases and J lost 0 bases. The CDR3 DNA follows: TGTGCCAGCAGCTTTCGAAGGGGGCTAGGGTTGGTGAACACTGAAGCTTTCTTT. Encoded protein: CASSFRRGLGLVNTEAFF.

This chain uses TRBV3-1 (or the pseudogene TRBV3-2) with TRBJ2-7; 12 bases align to TRBD2. CDR1 and CDR2 (germline): LGHDT, YNNKEL (reference sequence). Trimming cost V 1 base and J 6 bases; bases outside gene matches: 4. This CDR3 region has 15 residues. The DNA of the CDR3 is TGTGCCAGCAGCCAAGTTGTGGGACTAGCGGGCGAGCAGTACTTC. As protein: CASSQVVGLAGEQYF.

This chain connects TRBV3-1 (or the pseudogene TRBV3-2) to TRBJ2-3; 11 bases line up with TRBD2. Germline CDR1 and CDR2: LGHDT and YNNKEL (reference sequence). This CDR3 is built from 16 residues. V dropped 1 base and J dropped 6; count of bases not matched to a gene: 6. The CDR3 coding sequence is TGTGCCAGCAGCCAAGGAACTAGCGGGAGTGAGGATACGCAGTATTTT. Amino acid sequence: CASSQGTSGSEDTQYF.

The chain carries TRBV27 and TRBJ2-7, with TRBD2 identical over 7 bases. The V segment lost 5 bases and the J segment 1 base; nucleotides outside the gene matches: 5. The germline gives CDR1 MNHEY, CDR2 SMNVEV (reference sequence). The CDR3 is 14 amino acids. The CDR3: CASSQLAQSYEQYF. In DNA, the CDR3 is TGTGCCAGCAGTCAACTAGCGCAATCCTACGAGCAGTACTTC.

The rearrangement links TRBV13 to TRBJ2-1; 14 positions match TRBD2. V shed 6 bases, J shed 5 bases, and the junction held 0 bases outside the gene matches. CDR3 size: 14 residues. Germline CDR1 is PRHDT and CDR2 is FYEKMQ (reference sequence). The CDR3 spells CASRTSGGDNEQFF. DNA of the CDR3: TGTGCCAGCAGGACTAGCGGGGGGGACAATGAGCAGTTCTTC.

The J gene is TRBJ2-2, the V gene TRBV11-2, with 7 bases that match TRBD1. The CDR3 is 15 amino acids. Germline CDR1 is SGHAT and CDR2 is FQNNGV. With 5 bases clipped from V and 1 base from J, the junction kept 4 bases outside the gene matches. The CDR3 loop is CASSIRQGNTGELFF. Written as DNA, the CDR3 is TGTGCCAGCAGCATTCGACAGGGGAACACCGGGGAGCTGTTTTTT.

This clone was detected a few times. The chain joins TRBV9 to TRBJ2-7; 7 nucleotides match TRBD1. V gave up 3 bases and J gave up 5 bases; unmatched junction bases: 8. The CDR3 loop spans 14 amino acids. Germline CDR1 and CDR2: SGDLS and YYNGEE. CDR3 sequence (DNA): TGTGCCAGCAGCGCGACAGGGACGCCCAACGAGCAGTACTTC. Amino acid sequence: CASSATGTPNEQYF.

The J gene is TRBJ2-1, the V gene TRBV11-3, with 9 bases aligning to TRBD2. V was pared by 2 bases and J by 4 bases, with 6 bases of the junction left unmatched. The CDR3 is made up of 16 amino acids. Germline CDR1 is SGHNT and CDR2 is YENEEA. The CDR3 spells CASSLTTSGRYNEQFF. CDR3 coding DNA: TGTGCCAGCAGCTTAACCACTAGCGGGCGGTACAATGAGCAGTTCTTC.